The present entry profiles one T cell receptor (beta chain) with its context. Antigen specificity is unknown. This entry belongs to a study of CD4 T cells in relation to SARS-CoV-2 and coronaviruses. Assay: immunoSEQ multiplex PCR; the TCRdb copy retains only in-frame clones and omits some. Of around 11,000 clones in the sample, around 84% were seen once. Trimming cost V 4 bases and J 4 bases, with 15 bases left between them. This CDR3 is built from 15 residues. The germline V gene encodes CDR1 SGDLS and CDR2 YYNGEE. The unexposed donors gave CD4+ T cells in 2011-2018, prior to COVID-19. Isolation of CD4+ T cells took place after around 11 days in culture. Cultures received half-medium IL-2 refreshes on days 3 and 7.

Sequenced: CD4+ T cells from PBMCs, cultured in vitro. This sequence originates from a human donor in good health. The genes are TRBV9 and TRBJ2-1, with D possibly being TRBD1 (6 bases). CDR3 sequence reads: CASSPRGGGYNEQFF. The CDR3 DNA reads TGTGCCAGCAGCCCCCGAGGGGGTGGGTACAATGAGCAGTTCTTC.